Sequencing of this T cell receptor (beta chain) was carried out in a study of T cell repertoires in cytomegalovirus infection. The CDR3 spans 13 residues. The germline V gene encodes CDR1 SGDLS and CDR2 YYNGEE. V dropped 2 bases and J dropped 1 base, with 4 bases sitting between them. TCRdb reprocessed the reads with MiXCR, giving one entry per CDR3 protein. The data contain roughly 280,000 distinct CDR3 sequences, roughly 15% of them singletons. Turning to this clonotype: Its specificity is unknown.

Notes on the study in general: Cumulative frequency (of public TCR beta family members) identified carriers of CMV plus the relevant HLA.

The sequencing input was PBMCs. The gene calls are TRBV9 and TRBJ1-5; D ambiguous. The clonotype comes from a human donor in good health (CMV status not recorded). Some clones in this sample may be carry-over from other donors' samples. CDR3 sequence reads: CASSVSSNQPQHF. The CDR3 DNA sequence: TGTGCCAGCAGCGTGTCCAGCAATCAGCCCCAGCATTTT.